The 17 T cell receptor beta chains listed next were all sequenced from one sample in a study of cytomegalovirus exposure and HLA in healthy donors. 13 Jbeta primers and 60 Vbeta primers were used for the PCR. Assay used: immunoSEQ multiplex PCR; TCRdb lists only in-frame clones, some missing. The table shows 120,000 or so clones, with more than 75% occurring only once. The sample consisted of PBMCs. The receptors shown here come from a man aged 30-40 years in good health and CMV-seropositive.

The CDR3 region is CASSFPGTGGTDTQYF. CDR3 coding DNA: TGTGCCAGCAGCTTCCCCGGGACAGGGGGCACAGATACGCAGTATTTT. The J gene is TRBJ2-3, the V gene TRBV7-6, with TRBD1 identical over 10 bases. J lost 1 base, V lost 3 bases, and 4 bases had no gene match. The CDR3 is 16 amino acids. Germline V gene lookup returns CDR1 SGHVS and CDR2 FNYEAQ. Full variable domain (outside the CDR3, taken from reference TRBV7-6 and TRBJ2-3): GAGVSQSPRYKVTKRGQDVALRCDPISGHVSLYWYRQALGQGPEFLTYFNYEAQQDKSGLPNDRFSAERPEGSISTLTIQRTEQRDSAMYRCASSFPGTGGTDTQYFGPGTRLTVL.

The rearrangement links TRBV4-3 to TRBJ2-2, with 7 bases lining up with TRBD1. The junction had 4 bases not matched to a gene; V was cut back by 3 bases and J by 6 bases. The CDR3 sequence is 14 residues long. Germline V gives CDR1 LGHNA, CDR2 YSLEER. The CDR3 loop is CASSHKQGSGELFF. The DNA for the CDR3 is TGCGCCAGCAGCCATAAACAGGGGTCCGGGGAGCTGTTTTTT.

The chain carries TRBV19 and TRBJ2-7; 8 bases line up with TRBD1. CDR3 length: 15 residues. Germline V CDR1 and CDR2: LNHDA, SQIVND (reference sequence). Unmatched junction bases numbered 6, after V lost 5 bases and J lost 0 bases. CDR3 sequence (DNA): TGTGCCAGTAGTGGCGGACAGGGCAGCTCCTACGAGCAGTACTTC. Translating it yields CASSGGQGSSYEQYF. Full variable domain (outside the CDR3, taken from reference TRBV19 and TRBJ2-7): DGGITQSPKYLFRKEGQNVTLSCEQNLNHDAMYWYRQDPGQGLRLIYYSQIVNDFQKGDIAEGYSVSREKKESFPLTVTSAQKNPTAFYLCASSGGQGSSYEQYFGPGTRLTVT.

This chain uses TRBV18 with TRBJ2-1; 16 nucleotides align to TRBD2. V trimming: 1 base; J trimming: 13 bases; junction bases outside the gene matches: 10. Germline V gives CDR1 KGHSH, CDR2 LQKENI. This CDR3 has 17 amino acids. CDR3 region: CASSPLGTSGRALQQFF. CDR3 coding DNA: TGTGCCAGCTCACCACTCGGGACTAGCGGGAGGGCCCTCCAACAGTTCTTC.

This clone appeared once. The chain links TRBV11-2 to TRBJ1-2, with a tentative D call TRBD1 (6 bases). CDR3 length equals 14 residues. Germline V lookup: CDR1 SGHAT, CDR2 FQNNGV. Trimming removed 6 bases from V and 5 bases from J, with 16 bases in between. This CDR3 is CASRRGGRGYGYTF. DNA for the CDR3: TGTGCCAGCAGAAGGGGGGGCAGGGGATATGGCTACACCTTC.

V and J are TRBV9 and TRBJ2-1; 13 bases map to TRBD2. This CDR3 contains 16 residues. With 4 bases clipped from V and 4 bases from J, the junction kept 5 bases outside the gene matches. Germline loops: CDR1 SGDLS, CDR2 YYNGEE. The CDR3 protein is CASSPGLAGVYNEQFF. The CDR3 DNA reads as TGTGCCAGCAGCCCTGGACTAGCGGGAGTTTACAATGAGCAGTTCTTC.

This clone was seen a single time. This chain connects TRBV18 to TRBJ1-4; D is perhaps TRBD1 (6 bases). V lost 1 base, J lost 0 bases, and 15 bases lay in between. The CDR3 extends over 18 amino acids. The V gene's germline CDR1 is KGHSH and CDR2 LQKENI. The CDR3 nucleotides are TGTGCCAGCTCACCACGGAAGGTTGGGGACACAACTAATGAAAAACTGTTTTTT. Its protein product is CASSPRKVGDTTNEKLFF.

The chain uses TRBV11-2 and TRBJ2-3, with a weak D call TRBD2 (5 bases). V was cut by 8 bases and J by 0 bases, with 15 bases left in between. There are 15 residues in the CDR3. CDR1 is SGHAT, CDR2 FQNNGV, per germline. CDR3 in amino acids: CASLSSGVSTDTQYF. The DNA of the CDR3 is TGTGCCAGCTTGTCTTCCGGGGTTAGCACAGATACGCAGTATTTT.

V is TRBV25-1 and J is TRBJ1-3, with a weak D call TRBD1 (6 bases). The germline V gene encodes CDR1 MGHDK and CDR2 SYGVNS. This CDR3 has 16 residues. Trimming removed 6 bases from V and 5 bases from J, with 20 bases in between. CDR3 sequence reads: CASSSGSGGRRNTIYF. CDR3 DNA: TGTGCCAGCAGCTCTGGATCCGGGGGGCGCAGAAACACCATATATTTT.

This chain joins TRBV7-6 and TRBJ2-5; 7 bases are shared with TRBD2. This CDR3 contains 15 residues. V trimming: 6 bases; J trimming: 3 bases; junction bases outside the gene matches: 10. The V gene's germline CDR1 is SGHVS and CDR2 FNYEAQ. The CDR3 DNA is TGTGCCAGCAGAAGACTAACGGGAGGAGAAGAGACCCAGTACTTC. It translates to CASRRLTGGEETQYF.

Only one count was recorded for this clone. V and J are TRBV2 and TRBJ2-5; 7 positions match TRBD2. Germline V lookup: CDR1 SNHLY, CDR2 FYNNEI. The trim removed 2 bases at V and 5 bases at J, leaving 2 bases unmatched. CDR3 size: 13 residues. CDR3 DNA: TGTGCCAGCAGTGAACTGGGAGGGGAGACCCAGTACTTC. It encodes CASSELGGETQYF. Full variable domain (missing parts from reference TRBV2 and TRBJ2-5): EPEVTQTPSHQVTQMGQEVILRCVPISNHLYFYWYRQILGQKVEFLVSFYNNEISEKSEIFDDQFSVERPDGSNFTLKIRSTKLEDSAMYFCASSELGGETQYFGPGTRLLVL.

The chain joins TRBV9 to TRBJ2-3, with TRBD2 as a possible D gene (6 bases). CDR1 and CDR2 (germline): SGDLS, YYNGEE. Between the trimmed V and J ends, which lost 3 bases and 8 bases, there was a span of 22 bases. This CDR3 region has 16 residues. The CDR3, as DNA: TGTGCCAGCAGCGGTGAGGAAGCGGGTTCTGATGGTACGCAGTATTTT. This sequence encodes CASSGEEAGSDGTQYF.

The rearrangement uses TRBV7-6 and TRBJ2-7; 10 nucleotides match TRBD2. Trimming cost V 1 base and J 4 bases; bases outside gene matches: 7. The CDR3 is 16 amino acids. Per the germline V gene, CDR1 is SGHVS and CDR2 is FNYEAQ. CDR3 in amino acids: CASSLEGAGGVYEQYF. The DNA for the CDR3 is TGTGCCAGCAGCTTAGAGGGAGCGGGGGGGGTGTACGAGCAGTACTTC.

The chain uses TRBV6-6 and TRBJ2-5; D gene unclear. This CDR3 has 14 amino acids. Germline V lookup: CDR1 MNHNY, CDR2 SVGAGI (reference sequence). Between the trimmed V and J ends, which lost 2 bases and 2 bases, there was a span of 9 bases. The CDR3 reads CASSYIPVQETQYF. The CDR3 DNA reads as TGTGCCAGCAGTTACATTCCAGTTCAAGAGACCCAGTACTTC.

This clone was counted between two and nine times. CDR3 sequence: CASSQTLLAGGGEQFF. CDR3 coding DNA: TGCGCCAGCAGCCAGACCCTACTAGCGGGAGGGGGGGAGCAGTTCTTC. This rearrangement joins TRBV4-3 to TRBJ2-1; TRBD2 matches at 13 bases. V lost 3 bases, J lost 10 bases, and 9 bases stayed unmatched. This CDR3 contains 16 residues. Germline V CDR1 and CDR2: LGHNA, YSLEER.

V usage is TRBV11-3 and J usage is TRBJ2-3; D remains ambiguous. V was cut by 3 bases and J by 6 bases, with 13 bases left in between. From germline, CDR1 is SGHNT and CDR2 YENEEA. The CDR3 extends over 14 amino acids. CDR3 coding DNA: TGTGCCAGCAGCTTTGTACCCACCAGGGATACGCAGTATTTT. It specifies CASSFVPTRDTQYF.

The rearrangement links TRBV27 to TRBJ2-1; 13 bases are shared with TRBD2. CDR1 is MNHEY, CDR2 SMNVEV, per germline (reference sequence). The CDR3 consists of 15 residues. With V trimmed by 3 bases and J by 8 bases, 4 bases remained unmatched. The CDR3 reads CASSFRTSGSDEQFF. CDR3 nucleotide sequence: TGTGCCAGCAGTTTTAGGACTAGCGGGAGTGATGAGCAGTTCTTC.